This T cell receptor beta chain was documented in a study of identical twins. Study results and caveats: Abundant beta clonotypes from cord blood bore fewer insertions; memory repertoires lacked this pattern. Potential partial confounding of zero-insertion analyses by invariant MAIT and iNKT cells was noted. In drawing conclusions, the study used cross-sectional statistical analysis and did not follow the same donors.

TCRdb redid the calling of the 5' RACE reads with MiXCR, one entry per CDR3 protein. Of approximately 220,000 distinct CDR3 sequences listed, more than 6.5% are singletons. A remark on this clonotype: What it binds is unknown. The junction differs from germline at one of its ends, possibly a read error.

Germline-derived CDR1 and CDR2 are SSHAT and FNYEAQ (reference sequence). The CDR3 covers 15 residues. In every case, the donor was a healthy Caucasian. This sample was also put to use in a study of yellow fever vaccine responses in identical twins.

The sequence was collected from a young woman in good health. Material: memory (CD45RO+) T cells sorted from blood. This sequence joins TRBV7-7 and TRBJ2-5; no firm D call. CDR3 region: CASSLGGGLQETQYF. The CDR3 coding sequence is TGTGCTAGCAGCTTAGGCGGTGGGCTGCAAGAGACCCAGTACTTC.